Each of the 13 T cell receptor beta chains below was sequenced from the same sample in a study of human T cells and chemical hapten exposure. Time point indicated: patch test 1, 2 weeks after DPC sensitization. The treatment denotes: therapeutic diphenylcyclopropenone sensitization with weekly scalp DPC. TCRdb recomputed calls from the RACE reads with MiXCR, one row per CDR3 protein. Here the sample spans fewer than 500,000 distinct CDR3 sequences, roughly 4.8% being singletons. This sample comprised whole blood, obtained in connection with sensitization to the hapten diphenylcyclopropenone (DPC). All receptors come from a woman between 45 and 65 years old with alopecia areata. Some clones in this sample may be carry-over from other donors' samples.

At least ten counts were recorded for this clonotype. The J gene is TRBJ2-2, the V gene TRBV12-3 or TRBV12-4, with D perhaps matching TRBD1 (5 bases). Trimming took 7 bases from V and 4 from J, leaving 13 bases between them. This CDR3 comprises 14 residues. The CDR3 DNA reads TGTGCCAGCACCTCAGGACATCCCACCGGGGAGCTGTTTTTT. Translated: CASTSGHPTGELFF.

This clonotype was counted at least ten times. V is TRBV10-3 and J is TRBJ2-2; the match to TRBD1 covers 7 bases. Germline V gene lookup returns CDR1 ENHRY and CDR2 SYGVKD. Germline trimming cut 4 bases from V and 0 bases from J; bases unmatched to any gene: 2. This CDR3 is built from 15 residues. The CDR3 nucleotides read TGTGCCATCAGTGGGGACAGAACGAACACCGGGGAGCTGTTTTTT. It translates to CAISGDRTNTGELFF.

The V call is TRBV9, the J call TRBJ1-6, with 11 bases that match TRBD1. The V and J ends lost 0 bases and 10 bases, in that order; junction bases with no gene match: 6. The CDR3 runs to 16 residues. CDR1 and CDR2 from the germline V gene are SGDLS and YYNGEE. CDR3 region: CASSVGLGQGVSPLHF. The DNA for the CDR3 is TGTGCCAGCAGCGTAGGATTGGGACAGGGGGTGTCACCCCTCCACTTT.

This clonotype has a count of ten or more. This chain connects TRBV5-1 to TRBJ2-3; D gene ambiguous. The CDR3 length is 14 residues. Per germline, CDR1 SGHRS and CDR2 YFSETQ. The V and J ends lost 0 bases and 3 bases respectively, with 8 bases between them. CDR3 protein: CASSLAVLTDTQYF. As DNA, the CDR3 is TGCGCCAGCAGCTTGGCGGTCTTGACAGATACGCAGTATTTT.

This chain links TRBV7-9 with TRBJ1-6; 7 bases map to TRBD1. CDR1 and CDR2 from the germline V gene are SEHNR and FQNEAQ (reference sequence). With 5 bases clipped from V and 3 bases from J, the junction kept 4 bases outside the gene matches. The CDR3 contains 15 residues. CDR3: CASSPRDSYNSPLHF. As DNA, the CDR3 is TGTGCCAGCAGCCCGCGGGACAGCTATAATTCACCCCTCCACTTT.

The genes are TRBV28 and TRBJ2-1; 7 nucleotides match TRBD2. Germline trimming cut 6 bases from V and 0 bases from J; bases unmatched to any gene: 14. The CDR3 is made up of 18 amino acids. The V gene's germline CDR1 is MDHEN and CDR2 SYDVKM. The CDR3 DNA follows: TGTGCCAGCAGCACTACTAGCGAGAAACTAAGCTCCTACAATGAGCAGTTCTTC. Its protein product is CASSTTSEKLSSYNEQFF.

This clonotype was counted many times. The chain links TRBV6-5 to TRBJ1-1; 10 bases are a match to TRBD1. The CDR3 is 16 amino acids. J was trimmed by 5 bases and V by 4 bases; bases with no gene match: 10. Per germline, CDR1 MNHEY and CDR2 SVGAGI. CDR3 in DNA: TGTGCCAGCAGTTTTTTCGCGACAGGGGGCCGGACTGAAGCTTTCTTT. Its protein product is CASSFFATGGRTEAFF.

In this sample, this clonotype turned up many times. The chain recombines TRBV24-1 with TRBJ1-1; 10 bases agree with TRBD1. Germline CDR1 is KGHDR and CDR2 is SFDVKD. The CDR3 is 13 amino acids. The trim removed 7 bases at V and 4 bases at J, leaving 2 bases unmatched. Here the CDR3 DNA reads TGTGCCACCAGAGGACAGGGGGGCACTGAAGCTTTCTTT. This encodes CATRGQGGTEAFF.

This clonotype has a single count. This clone may be a read error of a much larger clone one base away. The conserved closing phenylalanine or tryptophan is absent in this CDR3, likely reflecting a read error. The chain is built from TRBV7-3 and TRBJ2-3; 9 bases align to TRBD1. This CDR3 has 16 residues. Trimming removed 5 bases from V and 4 bases from J; junction bases left unmatched: 10. Germline V lookup: CDR1 SGHTA, CDR2 FQGTGA. The chain's CDR3 is CASSPVGQGKADTQYL. The CDR3 nucleotides read TGTGCCAGCAGCCCCGTAGGACAGGGGAAGGCAGATACGCAGTATTTG.

J is TRBJ2-2 and V is TRBV28; 14 nucleotides line up with TRBD2. Germline loops: CDR1 MDHEN, CDR2 SYDVKM. The CDR3 extends over 16 amino acids. The trim removed 5 bases at V and 6 bases at J, leaving 5 bases unmatched. CDR3 DNA sequence: TGTGCCAGCAGTAACCCGGGACTAGCGGGAGCCGGGGAGCTGTTTTTT. Translating gives CASSNPGLAGAGELFF.

The chain carries TRBV30 and TRBJ1-2; D gene unclear. This CDR3 has 11 residues. Germline V lookup: CDR1 GTSNPN, CDR2 SVGIG (reference sequence). The V gene lost 3 bases and the J gene lost 7 bases, with 9 bases spanning the gap. The CDR3: CAWRRSGGYTF. The DNA for the CDR3 is TGTGCCTGGAGAAGATCCGGTGGCTACACCTTC.

This clonotype was seen repeatedly, ten times or more. The rearrangement links TRBV28 to TRBJ1-1; D is unclear. Germline values: CDR1 MDHEN, CDR2 SYDVKM. CDR3 length equals 14 residues. V lost 5 bases and J 4 bases, leaving 14 bases between the germline ends. The CDR3: CASSLSRSSTEAFF. The CDR3 DNA follows: TGTGCCAGCAGTCTCTCCAGGAGTAGCACTGAAGCTTTCTTT.

The table lists this clonotype with many counts. The chain uses TRBV3-1 and TRBJ2-7, with 10 nucleotides matching TRBD1. Germline CDR1 is LGHDT and CDR2 is YNNKEL (reference sequence). V trimming: 8 bases; J trimming: 2 bases; junction bases outside the gene matches: 9. The CDR3 is made up of 15 amino acids. The CDR3 here is CASRPGTGAPYEQYF. In nucleotides, the CDR3 is TGTGCCAGCCGGCCCGGGACAGGGGCTCCCTACGAGCAGTACTTC.